Listed below are T cell receptor beta chains from one sample, sequenced in a study of post-analysis software for immune sequencing data. Each CDR3 protein gets one entry after TCRdb re-called the PCR reads with MiXCR. The sample yields more than 500,000 distinct CDR3 sequences, under 40% seen once. The sequenced sample consisted of blood. These receptors all stem from a girl under 18 with multiple sclerosis. Each CDR3 is given with its conserved first and last residue. Fields, in order: J gene, D gene, V gene, CDR3 length, clone size, CDR3 DNA, CDR3 protein. The D gene is left open where the match is weak. Size is omitted from some rows. Given values are once, few, many or a class for expanded clones.

>TRBJ2-2|-|TRBV7-7|14|-
TGTGCTAGCAGTTCGCAAATGAGTCCCGGGGAGCTGTTTTTT
CASSSQMSPGELFF
>TRBJ2-5|TRBD2|TRBV29-1|17|-
TGCAGCGCAAGTAGGAGCGGGGGGGACCTGTGGTACAATGAGCAGTACTTC
CSASRSGGDLWYNEQYF
>TRBJ1-1|TRBD1|TRBV7-8|16|-
TGTGCCAGCAGCTCCAGGGGGGGGAAGGTGAACACTGAAGCTTTCTTT
CASSSRGGKVNTEAFF
>TRBJ1-2|-|TRBV15|15|few
TGTGCCACCAGCAAGGGACGACAAGGGGGATATGGCTACACCTTC
CATSKGRQGGYGYTF
>TRBJ2-2|TRBD2|TRBV6-2/TRBV6-3|17|once
TGTGCCAGCAGTTACTCGACAGCGGGACGTTACACCGGGGAGCTGTTTTTT
CASSYSTAGRYTGELFF
>TRBJ1-4|-|TRBV20-1|15|few
TGCAGTGCTAGGGCCGGCGGCGGGGGAAATGAAAAACTGTTTTTT
CSARAGGGGNEKLFF
>TRBJ2-1|TRBD1|TRBV29-1|14|many
TGCAGCGTCGCCGGGACAGGGGACGGGAATGAGCAGTTCTTC
CSVAGTGDGNEQFF
>TRBJ2-1|TRBD2|TRBV5-1|15|-
TGCGCCAGCAGCTTGCGAACGGGGGGGCCTTCCGAGCAGTTCTTC
CASSLRTGGPSEQFF
>TRBJ2-1|TRBD2|TRBV4-1|15|-
TGCGCCAGCAGCCAAGCACTAGCGCTGTACAATGAGCAGTTCTTC
CASSQALALYNEQFF
>TRBJ2-1|-|TRBV7-2|15|few
TGTGCCAGCAGCTTAAGGCAGAGCTCCTACAATGAGCAGTTCTTC
CASSLRQSSYNEQFF
>TRBJ2-7|-|TRBV28|13|-
TGTGCCAGCAGCTCGAACAGTGTTTACGAGCAGTACTTC
CASSSNSVYEQYF
>TRBJ2-1|TRBD2|TRBV5-1|16|few
TGCGCCAGCAGACTGTCTAGCGGGGCCTTAGTGGATGAGCAGTTCTTC
CASRLSSGALVDEQFF
>TRBJ2-3|-|TRBV6-5|14|-
TGTGCCAGCAGTTACTCCAACATAGCAGATACGCAGTATTTT
CASSYSNIADTQYF
>TRBJ2-3|-|TRBV6-2/TRBV6-3|16|-
TGTGCCAGCGGTCAAGTTGCCGAATCGGAGGTAGATACGCAGTATTTT
CASGQVAESEVDTQYF
>TRBJ1-5|-|TRBV7-9|13|once
TGTGCCAGCAGCTTAACCCCCAATCAGCCCCAGCATTTT
CASSLTPNQPQHF
>TRBJ1-2|-|TRBV7-3|15|-
TGTGCCAGCAGTCAATCGGTCGGGGGGGCAGGAGGCTACACCTTC
CASSQSVGGAGGYTF
>TRBJ2-3|TRBD2|TRBV12-3/TRBV12-4|16|-
TGTGCCAGCAGTCCCGGACTAGCGGGGTTAACAGATACGCAGTATTTT
CASSPGLAGLTDTQYF
>TRBJ2-7|TRBD2|TRBV7-9|16|many
TGTGCCAGCCATAAACTTGACGGGACTAGTGGCTACGAGCAGTACTTC
CASHKLDGTSGYEQYF
>TRBJ2-7|-|TRBV20-1|13|-
TGCAGTGCTAGAGGGCCTCAGGACTACGAGCAGTACTTC
CSARGPQDYEQYF
>TRBJ2-3|-|TRBV20-1|13|-
TGCAGTGCTAGGAGGCAGGGGACAGATACGCAGTATTTT
CSARRQGTDTQYF
>TRBJ2-4|TRBD1|TRBV6-2/TRBV6-3|15|-
TGTGCCAGCACCTGGACAGGGGGTGGCAAAAACATTCAGTACTTC
CASTWTGGGKNIQYF
>TRBJ2-7|TRBD1|TRBV27|17|-
TGTGCCAGCAGTTCAACCACCATGGGACAGGGGCCTGTCGAGCAGTACTTC
CASSSTTMGQGPVEQYF
>TRBJ2-7|-|TRBV5-8|13|many
TGTGCCAGCAGACGAGGTTTCTACTACGAGCAGTACTTC
CASRRGFYYEQYF
>TRBJ1-2|TRBD1|TRBV6-2/TRBV6-3|15|few
TGTGCCAGCAGTTACTCGGACAGGATCAACTATGGCTACACCTTC
CASSYSDRINYGYTF
>TRBJ2-1|-|TRBV3-1|16|-
TGTGCCAGCAGCCAAGTTTCGGCAGTCTCCTACAATGAGCAGTTCTTC
CASSQVSAVSYNEQFF
>TRBJ1-1|-|TRBV12-3/TRBV12-4|13|-
TGTGCCAGCAGTTTCGGATTACTCCCCGAAGCTTTCTTT
CASSFGLLPEAFF
>TRBJ1-1|-|TRBV29-1|12|few
TGCAGCGGAGGGGACCCGAACACTGAAGCTTTCTTT
CSGGDPNTEAFF
>TRBJ1-5|TRBD1|TRBV27|16|-
TGTGCCAGCAGTCCGCTCGACAGGGATAGCAATCAGCCCCAGCATTTT
CASSPLDRDSNQPQHF
>TRBJ2-7|-|TRBV20-1|13|few
TGCAGTGCTAGAGATCTTGGCCTTCGCGAGCAGTACTTC
CSARDLGLREQYF
>TRBJ1-1|-|TRBV12-3/TRBV12-4|13|-
TGTGCCAGCAGGAAAGGGGGGGAGACTGAAGCTTTCTTT
CASRKGGETEAFF
>TRBJ2-1|TRBD2|TRBV24-1|13|few
TGTGCCACCAGTGAGCTAGCGGCCGATGAGCAGTTCTTC
CATSELAADEQFF
>TRBJ2-5|TRBD1|TRBV10-1|14|few
TGCGCCGGCAGTACCGGGACAGGGCAAGAGACCCAGTACTTC
CAGSTGTGQETQYF
>TRBJ1-6|-|TRBV28|13|few
TGTGCCAGCAGCCTAGGACAGATTTCACCCCTCCACTTT
CASSLGQISPLHF
>TRBJ2-3|-|TRBV29-1|14|few
TGCAGCGTTGACGAGGGTAGAGGGTCAGATACGCAGTATTTT
CSVDEGRGSDTQYF
>TRBJ2-1|TRBD2|TRBV7-2|15|-
TGTGCCAGCAGCGTTAGACTAGCGGGGGGAGTTGAGCAGTTCTTC
CASSVRLAGGVEQFF
>TRBJ2-1|TRBD2|TRBV20-1|14|-
TGCAGTGCTCTAAGCGGGGGGGCAAACAATGAGCAGTTCTTC
CSALSGGANNEQFF
>TRBJ2-7|TRBD2|TRBV5-1|16|-
TGCGCCAGCAGCTTGGTCTTTACGGGACTATTGGACGAGCAGTACTTC
CASSLVFTGLLDEQYF
>TRBJ2-3|-|TRBV20-1|15|few
TGCAGTGCTAGAGTTGCGGGGCGCGGCACAGATACGCAGTATTTT
CSARVAGRGTDTQYF
>TRBJ1-2|-|TRBV29-1|14|few
TGCAGCGTTGAAGATCAATCTGCTAACTATGGCTACACCTTC
CSVEDQSANYGYTF
>TRBJ1-5|TRBD1|TRBV12-3/TRBV12-4|16|once
TGTGCCAGCAGTCCCCGGACAGGGGGCGAAGGTCAGCCCCAGCATTTT
CASSPRTGGEGQPQHF
>TRBJ2-1|-|TRBV4-2|18|-
TGTGCCAGCAGCCAAGAGGCCGACCCCGGGACAACGTACAATGAGCAGTTCTTC
CASSQEADPGTTYNEQFF
>TRBJ2-5|TRBD1|TRBV28|14|few
TGTGCCAGCAGTGGACAGGACAGGCGGGAGACCCAGTACTTC
CASSGQDRRETQYF
>TRBJ1-6|-|TRBV5-1|15|-
TGCGCCAGCAGCTTCTTCGGGGGCTATAATTCACCCCTCCACTTT
CASSFFGGYNSPLHF
>TRBJ2-7|-|TRBV5-1|14|few
TGCGCCAGCAGCCCGGACGGGAACTCCTACGAGCAGTACTTC
CASSPDGNSYEQYF
>TRBJ2-7|-|TRBV7-9|14|-
TGTGCCAGCAGCTTAGGTAGGGGTCCCTACGAGCAGTACTTC
CASSLGRGPYEQYF